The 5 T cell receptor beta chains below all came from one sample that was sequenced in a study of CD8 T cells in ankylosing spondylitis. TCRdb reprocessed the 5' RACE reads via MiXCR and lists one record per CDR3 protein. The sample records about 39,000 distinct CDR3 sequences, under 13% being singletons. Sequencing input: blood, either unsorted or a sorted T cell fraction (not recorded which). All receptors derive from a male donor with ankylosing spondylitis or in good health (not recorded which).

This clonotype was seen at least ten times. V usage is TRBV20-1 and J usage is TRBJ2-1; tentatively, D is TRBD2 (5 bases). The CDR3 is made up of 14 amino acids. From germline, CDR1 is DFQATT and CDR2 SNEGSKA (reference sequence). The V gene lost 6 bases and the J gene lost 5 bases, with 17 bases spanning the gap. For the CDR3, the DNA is TGCAGTGCCGGTGGCCAGCGGAGGAACAATGAGCAGTTCTTC. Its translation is CSAGGQRRNNEQFF.

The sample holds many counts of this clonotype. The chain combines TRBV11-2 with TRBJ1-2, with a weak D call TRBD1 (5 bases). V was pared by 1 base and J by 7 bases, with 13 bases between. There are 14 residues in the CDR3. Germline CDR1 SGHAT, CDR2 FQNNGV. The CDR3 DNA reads TGTGCCAGCAGCTTAGGGGGTCAGGGAGGTGGCTACACCTTC. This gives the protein CASSLGGQGGGYTF.

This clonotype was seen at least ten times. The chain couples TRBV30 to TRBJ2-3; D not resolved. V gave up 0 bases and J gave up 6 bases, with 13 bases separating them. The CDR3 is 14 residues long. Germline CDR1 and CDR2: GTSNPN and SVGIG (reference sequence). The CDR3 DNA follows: TGTGCCTGGAGTGTACGGGCTATTGGGGATACGCAGTATTTT. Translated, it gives CAWSVRAIGDTQYF. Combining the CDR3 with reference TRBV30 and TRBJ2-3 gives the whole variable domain SQTIHQWPATLVQPVGSPLSLECTVEGTSNPNLYWYRQAAGRGLQLLFYSVGIGQISSEVPQNLSASRPQDRQFILSSKKLLLSDSGFYLCAWSVRAIGDTQYFGPGTRLTVL.

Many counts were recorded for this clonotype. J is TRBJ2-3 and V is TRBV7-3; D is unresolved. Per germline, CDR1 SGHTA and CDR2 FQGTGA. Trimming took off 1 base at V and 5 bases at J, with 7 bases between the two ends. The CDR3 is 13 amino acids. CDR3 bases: TGTGCCAGCAGCTTAATTGGGGAAGATACGCAGTATTTT. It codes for CASSLIGEDTQYF.

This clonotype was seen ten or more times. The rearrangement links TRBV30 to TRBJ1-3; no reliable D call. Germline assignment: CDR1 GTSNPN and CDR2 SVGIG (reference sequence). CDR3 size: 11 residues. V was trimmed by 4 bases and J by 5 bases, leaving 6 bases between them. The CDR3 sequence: CAWTDRNTIYF. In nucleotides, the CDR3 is TGTGCCTGGACAGACAGAAACACCATATATTTT.